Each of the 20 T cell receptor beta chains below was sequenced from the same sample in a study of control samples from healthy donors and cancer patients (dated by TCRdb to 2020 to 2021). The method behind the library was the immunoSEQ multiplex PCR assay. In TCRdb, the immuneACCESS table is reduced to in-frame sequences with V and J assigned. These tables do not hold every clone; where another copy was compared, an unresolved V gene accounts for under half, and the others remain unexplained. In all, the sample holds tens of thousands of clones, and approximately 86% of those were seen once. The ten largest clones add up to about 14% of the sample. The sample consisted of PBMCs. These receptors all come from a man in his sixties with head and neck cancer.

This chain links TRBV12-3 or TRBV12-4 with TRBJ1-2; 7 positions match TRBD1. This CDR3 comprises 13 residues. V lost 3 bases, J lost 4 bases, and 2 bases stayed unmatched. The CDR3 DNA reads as TGTGCCAGCAGTTTGACAGGGACCTATGGCTACACCTTC. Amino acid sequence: CASSLTGTYGYTF.

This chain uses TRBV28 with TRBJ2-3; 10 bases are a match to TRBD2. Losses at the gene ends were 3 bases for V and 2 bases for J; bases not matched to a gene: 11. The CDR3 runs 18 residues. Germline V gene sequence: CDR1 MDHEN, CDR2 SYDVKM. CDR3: CASSFMGLAQSLTDTQYF. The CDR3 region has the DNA TGTGCCAGCAGTTTTATGGGACTAGCGCAATCTCTCACAGATACGCAGTATTTT. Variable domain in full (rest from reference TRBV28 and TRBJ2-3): DVKVTQSSRYLVKRTGEKVFLECVQDMDHENMFWYRQDPGLGLRLIYFSYDVKMKEKGDIPEGYSVSREKKERFSLILESASTNQTSMYLCASSFMGLAQSLTDTQYFGPGTRLTVL.

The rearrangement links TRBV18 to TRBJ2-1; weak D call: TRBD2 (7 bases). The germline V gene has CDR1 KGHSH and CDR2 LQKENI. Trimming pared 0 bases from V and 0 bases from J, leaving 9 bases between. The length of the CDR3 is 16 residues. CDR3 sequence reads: CASSPPGGRSYNEQFF. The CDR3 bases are TGTGCCAGCTCACCACCGGGGGGGCGCTCCTACAATGAGCAGTTCTTC.

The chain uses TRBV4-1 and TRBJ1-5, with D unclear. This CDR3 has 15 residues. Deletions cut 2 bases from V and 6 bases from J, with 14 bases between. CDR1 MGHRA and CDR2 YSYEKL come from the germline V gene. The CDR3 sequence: CASSQLRIPGQPQHF. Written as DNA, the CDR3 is TGCGCCAGCAGCCAACTTCGTATTCCGGGTCAGCCCCAGCATTTT.

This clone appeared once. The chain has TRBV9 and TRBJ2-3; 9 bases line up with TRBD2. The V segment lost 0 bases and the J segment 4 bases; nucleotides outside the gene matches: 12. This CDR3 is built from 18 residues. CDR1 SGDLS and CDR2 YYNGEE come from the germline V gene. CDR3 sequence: CASSVALREGPQADTQYF. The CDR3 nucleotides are TGTGCCAGCAGCGTAGCTTTGCGGGAGGGCCCTCAAGCAGATACGCAGTATTTT.

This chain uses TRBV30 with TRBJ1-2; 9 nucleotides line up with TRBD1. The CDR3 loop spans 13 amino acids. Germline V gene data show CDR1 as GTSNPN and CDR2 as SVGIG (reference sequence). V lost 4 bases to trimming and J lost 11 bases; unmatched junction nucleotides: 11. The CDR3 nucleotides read TGTGCCTGGACCCAGGGGACAGGGAGCTCTTACACCTTC. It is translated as CAWTQGTGSSYTF.

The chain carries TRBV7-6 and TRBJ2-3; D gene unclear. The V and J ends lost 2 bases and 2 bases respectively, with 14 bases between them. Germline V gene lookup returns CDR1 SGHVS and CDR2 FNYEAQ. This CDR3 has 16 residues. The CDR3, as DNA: TGTGCCAGCAGCTTAAACACAGCAGCAAACACAGATACGCAGTATTTT. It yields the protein CASSLNTAANTDTQYF.

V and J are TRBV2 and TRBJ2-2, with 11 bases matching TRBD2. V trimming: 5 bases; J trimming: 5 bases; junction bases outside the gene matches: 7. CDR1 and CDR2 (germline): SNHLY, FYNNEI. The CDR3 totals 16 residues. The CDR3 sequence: CASSKEGLAGTGELFF. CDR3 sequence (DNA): TGTGCCAGCAGTAAGGAAGGACTAGCGGGTACCGGGGAGCTGTTTTTT.

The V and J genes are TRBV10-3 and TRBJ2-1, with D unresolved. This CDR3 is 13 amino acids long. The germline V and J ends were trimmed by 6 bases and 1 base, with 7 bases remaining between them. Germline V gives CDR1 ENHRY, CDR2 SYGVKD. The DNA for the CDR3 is TGTGCCATCAGGACCGATTCCTACAATGAGCAGTTCTTC. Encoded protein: CAIRTDSYNEQFF.

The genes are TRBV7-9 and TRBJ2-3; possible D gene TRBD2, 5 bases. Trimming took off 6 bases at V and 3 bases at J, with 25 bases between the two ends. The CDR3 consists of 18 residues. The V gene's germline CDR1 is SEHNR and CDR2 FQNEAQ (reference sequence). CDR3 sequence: CASSRYTSPGWITDTQYF. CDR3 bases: TGTGCCAGCAGTCGTTATACGTCCCCGGGGTGGATAACAGATACGCAGTATTTT.

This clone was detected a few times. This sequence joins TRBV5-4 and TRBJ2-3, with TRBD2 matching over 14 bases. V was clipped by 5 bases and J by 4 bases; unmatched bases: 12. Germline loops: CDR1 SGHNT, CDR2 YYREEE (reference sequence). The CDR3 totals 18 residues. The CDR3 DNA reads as TGTGCCAGCAGTACCCTGACTAGCGGGGGGGCCTTCTCAGATACGCAGTATTTT. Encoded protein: CASSTLTSGGAFSDTQYF.

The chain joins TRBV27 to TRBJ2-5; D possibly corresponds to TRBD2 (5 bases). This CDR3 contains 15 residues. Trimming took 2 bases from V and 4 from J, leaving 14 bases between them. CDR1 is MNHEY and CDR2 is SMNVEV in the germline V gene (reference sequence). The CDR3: CASSLRGVGGETQYF. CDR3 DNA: TGTGCCAGCAGTTTAAGAGGCGTTGGAGGAGAGACCCAGTACTTC.

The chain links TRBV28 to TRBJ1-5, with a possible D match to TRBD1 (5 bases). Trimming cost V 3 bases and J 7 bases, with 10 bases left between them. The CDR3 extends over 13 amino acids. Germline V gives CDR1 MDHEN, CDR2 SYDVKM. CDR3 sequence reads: CASSFRAQQPQHF. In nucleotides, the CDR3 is TGTGCCAGCAGTTTCAGGGCTCAACAGCCCCAGCATTTT.

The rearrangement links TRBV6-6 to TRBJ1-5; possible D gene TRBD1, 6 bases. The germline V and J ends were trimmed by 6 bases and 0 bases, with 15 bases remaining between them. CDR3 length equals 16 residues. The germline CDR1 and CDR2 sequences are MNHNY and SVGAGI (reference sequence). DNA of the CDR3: TGTGCCAGCAGAGAACAGGGAACATATAGCAATCAGCCCCAGCATTTT. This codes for CASREQGTYSNQPQHF.

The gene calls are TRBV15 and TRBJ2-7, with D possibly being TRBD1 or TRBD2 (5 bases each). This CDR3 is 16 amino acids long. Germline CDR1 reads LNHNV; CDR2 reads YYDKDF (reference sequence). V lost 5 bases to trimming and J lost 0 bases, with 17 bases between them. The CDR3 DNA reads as TGTGCCACCAGCCCTCACCGGGGCGGAAACTCCTACGAGCAGTACTTC. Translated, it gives CATSPHRGGNSYEQYF.

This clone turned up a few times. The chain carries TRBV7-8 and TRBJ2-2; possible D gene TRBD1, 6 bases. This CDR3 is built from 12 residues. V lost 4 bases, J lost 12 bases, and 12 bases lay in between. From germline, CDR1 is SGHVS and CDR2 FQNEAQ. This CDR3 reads CASSSNRVKLFF. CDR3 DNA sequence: TGTGCCAGCAGCTCGAACAGGGTAAAGCTGTTTTTT.

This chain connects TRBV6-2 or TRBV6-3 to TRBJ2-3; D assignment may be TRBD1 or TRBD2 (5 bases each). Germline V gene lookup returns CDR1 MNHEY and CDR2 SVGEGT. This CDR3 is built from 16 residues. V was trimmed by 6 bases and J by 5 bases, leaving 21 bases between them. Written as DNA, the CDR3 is TGTGCCAGCAGCCCGAGAGGGGCGCGTAGTGTAGATACGCAGTATTTT. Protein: CASSPRGARSVDTQYF.

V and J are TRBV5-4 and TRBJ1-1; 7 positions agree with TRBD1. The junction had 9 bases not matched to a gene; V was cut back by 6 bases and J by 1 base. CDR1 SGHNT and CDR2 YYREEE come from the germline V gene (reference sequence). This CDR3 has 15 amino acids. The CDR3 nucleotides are TGTGCCAGCAACTTATACAGGGGCCAGAACACTGAAGCTTTCTTT. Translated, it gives CASNLYRGQNTEAFF.

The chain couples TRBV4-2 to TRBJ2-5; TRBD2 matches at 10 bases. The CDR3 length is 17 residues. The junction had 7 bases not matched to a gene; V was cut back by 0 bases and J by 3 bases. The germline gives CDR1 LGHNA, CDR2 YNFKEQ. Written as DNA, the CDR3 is TGTGCCAGCAGCCAAGATTTGCATGGACTAGCGGAAGAGACCCAGTACTTC. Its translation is CASSQDLHGLAEETQYF.

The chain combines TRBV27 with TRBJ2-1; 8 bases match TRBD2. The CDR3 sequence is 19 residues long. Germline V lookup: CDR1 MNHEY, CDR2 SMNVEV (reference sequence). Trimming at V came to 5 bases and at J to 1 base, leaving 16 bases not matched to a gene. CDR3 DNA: TGTGCCAGCAGTCCGACACGATCTCTTCGCGGGGGGTCCTACAATGAGCAGTTCTTC. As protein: CASSPTRSLRGGSYNEQFF.